This entry lists 20 T cell receptor beta chains sequenced from one sample in a study of cytomegalovirus exposure and HLA in healthy donors. PCR primers comprised 60 Vbeta and 13 Jbeta primers. The method was immunoSEQ multiplex PCR; TCRdb's version includes in-frame clones alone and lacks a portion of them. The sample lists some 130,000 clones, roughly two thirds occurring once. Sequencing used PBMCs. The receptor source for this set is a woman aged 35 to 49 in good health and CMV-seronegative.

The genes are TRBV19 and TRBJ2-2; maybe TRBD1 (5 bases). The ends were cut back, 2 bases at V and 0 bases at J, with 16 bases in the middle. This CDR3 is built from 18 residues. Germline V gene lookup returns CDR1 LNHDA and CDR2 SQIVND (reference sequence). CDR3 coding DNA: TGTGCCAGTAGTATAAGGCAGGGAAGTCTCGCGAACACCGGGGAGCTGTTTTTT. Translated, it gives CASSIRQGSLANTGELFF.

This clone was seen just once. This chain joins TRBV19 and TRBJ1-2; perhaps TRBD1 as D (6 bases). Trimming shortened V by 2 bases and J by 4 bases, and 11 bases separated the two germline ends. CDR3 length equals 14 residues. CDR1 and CDR2 from the germline V gene are LNHDA and SQIVND (reference sequence). The CDR3, as DNA: TGTGCCAGTAGTATAAATTTAGGGGGCTATGGCTACACCTTC. Protein sequence: CASSINLGGYGYTF.

The chain recombines TRBV5-8 with TRBJ1-2; TRBD1 matches at 8 bases. The CDR3 has 15 amino acids. Per the germline V gene, CDR1 is SGHTS and CDR2 is YDEGEE. The junction had 9 bases not matched to a gene; V was cut back by 2 bases and J by 6 bases. CDR3 amino acids: CASSLPSRGPDGYTF. CDR3 DNA: TGTGCCAGCAGCTTACCCAGCAGGGGGCCGGATGGCTACACCTTC.

The V gene is TRBV7-9, the J gene TRBJ2-3; TRBD2 matches at 13 bases. With 5 bases clipped from V and 0 bases from J, the junction kept 5 bases outside the gene matches. Germline CDR1 is SEHNR and CDR2 is FQNEAQ (reference sequence). This CDR3 region has 17 residues. The CDR3 region is CASSLRTSGGSTDTQYF. The CDR3 bases are TGTGCCAGCAGCCTCCGGACTAGCGGGGGTAGCACAGATACGCAGTATTTT.

The chain recombines TRBV10-1 with TRBJ1-1; D not certain. V lost 3 bases and J lost 7, with 12 bases in between. Germline V gene lookup returns CDR1 WNHNN and CDR2 SYGVQD (reference sequence). The CDR3 has 13 amino acids. CDR3 in amino acids: CASSEALTGEAFF. CDR3 DNA: TGCGCCAGCAGTGAAGCCTTAACCGGTGAAGCTTTCTTT.

The chain uses TRBV18 and TRBJ1-1; a weak D match, TRBD1 (5 bases). The length of the CDR3 is 18 residues. V lost 4 bases and J lost 1, with 22 bases in between. Per the germline V gene, CDR1 is KGHSH and CDR2 is LQKENI. The CDR3 region is CASSRLRVASSKNTEAFF. The CDR3 DNA reads as TGTGCCAGCTCACGACTCAGGGTCGCCTCAAGTAAGAACACTGAAGCTTTCTTT.

The chain is built from TRBV4-1 and TRBJ1-2; TRBD1 might be the D (6 bases). Per the germline V gene, CDR1 is MGHRA and CDR2 is YSYEKL. V was shortened by 1 base and J by 5 bases, with 14 bases between the two germline ends. The CDR3 runs 15 residues. CDR3 nucleotides: TGCGCCAGCAGCCAAGTTGCAGGGGCGCATTATGGCTACACCTTC. Translated, it gives CASSQVAGAHYGYTF.

The chain recombines TRBV7-9 with TRBJ1-4, with 10 bases identical to TRBD1. J was trimmed by 8 bases and V by 6 bases; bases with no gene match: 9. Germline CDR1 and CDR2: SEHNR and FQNEAQ (reference sequence). The CDR3 is 15 residues long. CDR3 DNA: TGTGCCAGCAGGGGACAGGGGTTCGAGGACGAAAAACTGTTTTTT. Protein product: CASRGQGFEDEKLFF.

V usage is TRBV7-3 and J usage is TRBJ2-3; D is perhaps TRBD1 (6 bases). With 2 bases removed from V and 4 bases from J, the gap between germline ends came to 16 bases. Germline CDR1 SGHTA, CDR2 FQGTGA. This CDR3 is built from 16 residues. The CDR3 nucleotides are TGTGCCAGCAGCTTAGGGTCGGCAGGGGTCCCAGATACGCAGTATTTT. It yields the protein CASSLGSAGVPDTQYF.

The chain carries TRBV5-4 and TRBJ1-2; 7 nucleotides line up with TRBD1. The CDR3 extends over 15 amino acids. The V gene end was trimmed by 4 bases and the J gene end by 5 bases; junction bases not matched to a gene: 11. Germline CDR1 reads SGHNT; CDR2 reads YYREEE (reference sequence). The CDR3 protein is CASSARDSRVYGYTF. In DNA, the CDR3 is TGTGCCAGCAGCGCCCGGGACAGCCGAGTTTATGGCTACACCTTC.

Here the CDR3 reads CAISESMAAIAKNIQYF. The CDR3 coding sequence is TGTGCCATCAGTGAGTCGATGGCGGCGATAGCCAAAAACATTCAGTACTTC. The rearrangement links TRBV10-3 to TRBJ2-4; D unresolved. CDR1 is ENHRY, CDR2 SYGVKD, per germline. The CDR3 has 17 amino acids. With 0 bases removed from V and 0 bases from J, the gap between germline ends came to 12 bases.

V and J are TRBV5-1 and TRBJ1-2; 7 bases match TRBD1. The CDR3 totals 13 residues. The trim removed 4 bases at V and 3 bases at J, leaving 3 bases unmatched. The V gene's germline CDR1 is SGHRS and CDR2 YFSETQ. The CDR3 sequence: CASSLQGDYGYTF. The DNA of the CDR3 is TGCGCCAGCAGCCTCCAGGGGGACTATGGCTACACCTTC.

The J gene is TRBJ1-2, the V gene TRBV21-1; whether TRBD1, the table's D call, matches the DNA was not checked. TRBV21-1 counts as a pseudogene. This CDR3 spans 16 amino acids. The DNA for the CDR3 is TGTGCCAGCACCAAAAGAGGGACACTCTCCGGCTATGGCTACACCTTC. The encoded protein is CASTKRGTLSGYGYTF.

J is TRBJ2-3 and V is TRBV10-1, with 11 bases that match TRBD1. V trimming: 5 bases; J trimming: 4 bases; junction bases outside the gene matches: 5. CDR3 length equals 15 residues. Germline V gene data show CDR1 as WNHNN and CDR2 as SYGVQD (reference sequence). The CDR3 here is CASSTGTGGADTQYF. CDR3 nucleotides: TGCGCCAGCAGTACCGGGACAGGGGGTGCAGATACGCAGTATTTT.

The rearrangement uses TRBV7-2 and TRBJ2-5, with D hard to call. Germline values: CDR1 SGHTA, CDR2 FQGNSA. The CDR3 sequence is 13 residues long. V was clipped by 2 bases and J by 5 bases, with 9 bases between them. The CDR3 here is CASSLRRLETQYF. The CDR3 DNA is TGTGCCAGCAGCTTACGCCGGTTGGAGACCCAGTACTTC. Using reference TRBV7-2 and TRBJ2-5 for the parts outside the CDR3, the full variable domain is GAGVSQSPSNKVTEKGKDVELRCDPISGHTALYWYRQSLGQGLEFLIYFQGNSAPDKSGLPSDRFSAERTGGSVSTLTIQRTQQEDSAVYLCASSLRRLETQYFGPGTRLLVL.

The CDR3 DNA follows: TGTGCCAGCAGCTTACAACCAGGGTACAATGAGCAGTTCTTC. Translating it yields CASSLQPGYNEQFF. The rearrangement joins TRBV7-3 to TRBJ2-1; D may be TRBD1 (5 bases). Trimming cost V 2 bases and J 4 bases, with 9 bases left between them. Germline lookup yields CDR1 SGHTA and CDR2 FQGTGA. This CDR3 spans 14 amino acids.

In its sample, this clone was seen a few times. This chain joins TRBV2 and TRBJ2-7, with D possibly TRBD2 on 5 matching bases. Germline V gene data show CDR1 as SNHLY and CDR2 as FYNNEI. V lost 7 bases and J lost 2, with 18 bases in between. The CDR3 consists of 15 residues. Here the CDR3 reads CASNKDTGGTYEQYF. CDR3 DNA: TGTGCCAGCAATAAAGACACCGGAGGAACCTACGAGCAGTACTTC.

This chain uses TRBV11-2 with TRBJ1-1; 9 bases are a match to TRBD1. V was clipped by 5 bases and J by 3 bases; unmatched bases: 7. Looked up from germline, CDR1 is SGHAT and CDR2 is FQNNGV. CDR3 length: 15 residues. The CDR3 DNA follows: TGTGCCAGCAGCCCTAAGACAGGGGGGTACACTGAAGCTTTCTTT. Translating gives CASSPKTGGYTEAFF.

This clone occurred a few times. This sequence joins TRBV18 and TRBJ1-4; 7 bases map to TRBD1. CDR3 size: 15 residues. Looked up from germline, CDR1 is KGHSH and CDR2 is LQKENI. V lost 0 bases to trimming and J lost 11 bases; unmatched junction nucleotides: 9. The CDR3 DNA sequence: TGTGCCAGCTCACCACCCCTGTTGACAGGGCAGAAACTGTTTTTT. Its translation is CASSPPLLTGQKLFF.

The gene calls are TRBV5-5 and TRBJ2-7, with unresolved D. The germline V gene has CDR1 SGHKS and CDR2 YYEKEE (reference sequence). The CDR3 runs to 12 residues. V lost 1 base, J lost 6 bases, and 8 bases lay in between. CDR3 protein: CASSLPQPEQYF. The CDR3 DNA follows: TGTGCCAGCAGCTTGCCACAGCCCGAGCAGTACTTC.